This T cell receptor beta chain was identified in a study of cytomegalovirus exposure and HLA in healthy donors. With 8 bases removed from V and 1 base from J, the gap between germline ends came to 9 bases. The CDR3 contains 12 residues. CDR1 and CDR2 from the germline V gene are WSHSY and SAAADI. About this clone: Its target is not known.

Findings of the study overall: Earlier results showed most TCR beta V segments being productive about 87% or about 30% of the time. CMV serostatus was the only immune exposure information that was available. Upon later analysis, HLA-associated TCR beta chains proved more clonally expanded than other, equally common chains.

Primers included in the PCR were 60 Vbeta and 13 Jbeta primers. Method: immunoSEQ multiplex PCR; TCRdb's copy keeps in-frame clones and lacks some. The sample lists roughly 120,000 clones; 65% to 75% were seen once. The source of this sequence is a woman aged 50 to 65 in good health and CMV-seropositive. Material: PBMCs. V and J are TRBV10-2 and TRBJ2-7; TRBD1 is a possible D gene (6 bases). The CDR3 reads CASSDSSYEQYF. The CDR3 bases are TGCGCCAGCTCGGACAGTTCCTACGAGCAGTACTTC.